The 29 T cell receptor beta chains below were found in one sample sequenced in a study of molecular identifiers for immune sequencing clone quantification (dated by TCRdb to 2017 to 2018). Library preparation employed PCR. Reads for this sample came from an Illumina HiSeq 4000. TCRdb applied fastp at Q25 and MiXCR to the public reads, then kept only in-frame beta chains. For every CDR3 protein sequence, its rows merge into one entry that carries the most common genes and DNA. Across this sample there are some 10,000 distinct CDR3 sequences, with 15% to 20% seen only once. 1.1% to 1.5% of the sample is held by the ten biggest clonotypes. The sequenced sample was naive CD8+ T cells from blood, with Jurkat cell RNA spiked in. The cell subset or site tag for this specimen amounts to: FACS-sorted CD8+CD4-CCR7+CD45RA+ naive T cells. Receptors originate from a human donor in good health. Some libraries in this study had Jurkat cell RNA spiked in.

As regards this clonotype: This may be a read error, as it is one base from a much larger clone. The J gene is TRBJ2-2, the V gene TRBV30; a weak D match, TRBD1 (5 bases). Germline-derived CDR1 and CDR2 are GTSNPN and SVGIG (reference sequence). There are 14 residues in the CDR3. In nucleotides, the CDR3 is TGTGTCTGGAGTCCTAGGGGTTCAACCGGGGAGCTGTTTTTT. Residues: CVWSPRGSTGELFF.

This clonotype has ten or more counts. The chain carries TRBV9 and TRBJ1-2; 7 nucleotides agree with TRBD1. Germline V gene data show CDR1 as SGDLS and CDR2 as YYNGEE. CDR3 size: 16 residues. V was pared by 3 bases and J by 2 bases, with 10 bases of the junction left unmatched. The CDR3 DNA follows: TGTGCCAGCAGCGGTGCTGACAGGGACCCAAACTATGGCTACACCTTC. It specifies CASSGADRDPNYGYTF.

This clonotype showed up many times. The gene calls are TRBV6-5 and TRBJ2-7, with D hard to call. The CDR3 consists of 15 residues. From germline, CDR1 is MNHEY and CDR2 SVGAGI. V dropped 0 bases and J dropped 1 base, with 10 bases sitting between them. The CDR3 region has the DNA TGTGCCAGCAGTTACTCGTCGTTCGCGTCCTACGAGCAGTACTTC. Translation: CASSYSSFASYEQYF.

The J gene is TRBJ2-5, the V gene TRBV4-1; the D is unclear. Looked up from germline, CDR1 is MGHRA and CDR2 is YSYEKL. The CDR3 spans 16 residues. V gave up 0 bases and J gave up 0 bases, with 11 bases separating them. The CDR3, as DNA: TGCGCCAGCAGCCAAGAAGTCGGATTAAACCAAGAGACCCAGTACTTC. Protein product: CASSQEVGLNQETQYF.

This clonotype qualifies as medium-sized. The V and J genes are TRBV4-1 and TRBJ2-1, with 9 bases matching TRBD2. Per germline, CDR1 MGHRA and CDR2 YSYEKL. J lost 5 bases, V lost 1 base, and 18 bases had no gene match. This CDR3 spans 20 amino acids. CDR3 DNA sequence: TGCGCCAGCAGCCAAGTATGGCTAGCGGGACCAGGGGTAGGGCACAATGAGCAGTTCTTC. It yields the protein CASSQVWLAGPGVGHNEQFF.

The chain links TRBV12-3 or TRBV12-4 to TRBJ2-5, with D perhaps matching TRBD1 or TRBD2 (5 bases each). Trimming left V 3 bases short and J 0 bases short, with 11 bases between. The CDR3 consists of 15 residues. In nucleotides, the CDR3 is TGTGCCAGCAGTTTCGGGGCGGCGGACCAAGAGACCCAGTACTTC. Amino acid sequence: CASSFGAADQETQYF.

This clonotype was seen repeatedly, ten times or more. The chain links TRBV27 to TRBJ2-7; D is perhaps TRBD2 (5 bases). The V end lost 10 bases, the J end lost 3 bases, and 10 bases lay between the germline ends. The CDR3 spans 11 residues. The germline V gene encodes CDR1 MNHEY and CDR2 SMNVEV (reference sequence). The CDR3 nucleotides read TGTGCCACGGGCGGGCTCTACGAGCAGTACTTC. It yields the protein CATGGLYEQYF.

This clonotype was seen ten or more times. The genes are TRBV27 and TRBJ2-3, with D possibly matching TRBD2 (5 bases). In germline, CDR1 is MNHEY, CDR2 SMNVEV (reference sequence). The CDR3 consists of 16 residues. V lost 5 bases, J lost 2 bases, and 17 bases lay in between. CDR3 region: CASSLLSGMHTDTQYF. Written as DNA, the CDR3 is TGTGCCAGCAGTCTACTTTCCGGGATGCACACAGATACGCAGTATTTT.

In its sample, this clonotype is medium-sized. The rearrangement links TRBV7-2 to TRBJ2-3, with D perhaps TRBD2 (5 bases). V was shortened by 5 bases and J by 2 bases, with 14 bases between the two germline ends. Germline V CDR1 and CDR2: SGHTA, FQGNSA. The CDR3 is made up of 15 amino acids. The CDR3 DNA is TGTGCCAGCAGCCACACCGGGATTACCACAGATACGCAGTATTTT. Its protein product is CASSHTGITTDTQYF.

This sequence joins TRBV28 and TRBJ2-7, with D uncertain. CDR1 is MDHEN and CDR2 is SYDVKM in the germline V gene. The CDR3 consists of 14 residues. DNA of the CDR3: TGTGCAGGCCGATCCCTGCCTGCGGCCTACGAGCAGTACTTC. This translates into CAGRSLPAAYEQYF.

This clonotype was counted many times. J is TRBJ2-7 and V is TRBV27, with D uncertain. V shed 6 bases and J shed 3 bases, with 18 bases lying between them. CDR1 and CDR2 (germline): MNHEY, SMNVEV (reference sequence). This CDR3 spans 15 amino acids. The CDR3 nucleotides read TGTGCCAGCAGCCCCGTCCCCGACAAGGACTACGAGCAGTACTTC. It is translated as CASSPVPDKDYEQYF.

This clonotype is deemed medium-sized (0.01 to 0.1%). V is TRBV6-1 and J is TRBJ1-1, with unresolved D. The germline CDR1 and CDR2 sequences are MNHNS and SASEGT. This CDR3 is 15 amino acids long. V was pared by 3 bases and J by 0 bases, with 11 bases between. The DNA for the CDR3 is TGTGCCAGCAGTGATCCAGGAGACATGAACACTGAAGCTTTCTTT. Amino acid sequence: CASSDPGDMNTEAFF.

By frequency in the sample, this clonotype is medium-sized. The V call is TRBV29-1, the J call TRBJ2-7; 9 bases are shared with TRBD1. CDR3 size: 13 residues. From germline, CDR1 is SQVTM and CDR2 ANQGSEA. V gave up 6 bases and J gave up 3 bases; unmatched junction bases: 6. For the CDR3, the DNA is TGCAGCGTGTCCGGGACAGGGAGCTACGAGCAGTACTTC. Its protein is CSVSGTGSYEQYF.

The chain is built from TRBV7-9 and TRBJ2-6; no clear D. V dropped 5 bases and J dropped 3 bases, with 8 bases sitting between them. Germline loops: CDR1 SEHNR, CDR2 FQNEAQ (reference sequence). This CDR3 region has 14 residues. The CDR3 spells CASSLDVGANVLTF. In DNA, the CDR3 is TGTGCCAGCAGCCTTGATGTTGGGGCCAACGTCCTGACTTTC.

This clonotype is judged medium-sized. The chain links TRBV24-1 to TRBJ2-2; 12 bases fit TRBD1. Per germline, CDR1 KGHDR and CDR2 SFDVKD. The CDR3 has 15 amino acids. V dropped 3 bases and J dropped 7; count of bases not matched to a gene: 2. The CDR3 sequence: CATSDGTGGNGELFF. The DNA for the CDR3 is TGTGCCACCAGTGATGGGACAGGGGGCAACGGGGAGCTGTTTTTT.

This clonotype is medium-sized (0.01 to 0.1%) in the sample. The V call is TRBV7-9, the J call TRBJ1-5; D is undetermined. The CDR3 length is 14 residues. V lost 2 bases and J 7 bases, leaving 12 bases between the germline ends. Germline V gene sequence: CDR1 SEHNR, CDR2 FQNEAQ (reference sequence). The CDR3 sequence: CASSLCQDEQPQHF. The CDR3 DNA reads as TGTGCCAGCAGCTTATGCCAGGACGAGCAGCCCCAGCATTTT.

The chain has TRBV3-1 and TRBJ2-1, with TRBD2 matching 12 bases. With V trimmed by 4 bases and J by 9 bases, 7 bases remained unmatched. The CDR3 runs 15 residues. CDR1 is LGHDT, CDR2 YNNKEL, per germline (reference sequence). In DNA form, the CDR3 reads TGTGCCAGCAGCCCATGGACTAGCGGGGTTATTGAGCAGTTCTTC. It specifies CASSPWTSGVIEQFF.

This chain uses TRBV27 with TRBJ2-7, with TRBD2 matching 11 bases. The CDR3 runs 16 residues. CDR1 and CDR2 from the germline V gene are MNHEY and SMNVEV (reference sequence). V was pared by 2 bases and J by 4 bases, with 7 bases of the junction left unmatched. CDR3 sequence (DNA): TGTGCCAGCAGTTTAATTTTAGCGGGGGGGACTTACGAGCAGTACTTC. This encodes CASSLILAGGTYEQYF.

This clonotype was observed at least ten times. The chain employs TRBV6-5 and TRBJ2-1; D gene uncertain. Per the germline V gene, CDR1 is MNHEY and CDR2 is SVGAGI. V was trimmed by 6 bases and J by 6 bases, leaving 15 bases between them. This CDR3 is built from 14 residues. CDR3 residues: CASSHQVGSNEQFF. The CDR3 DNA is TGTGCCAGCAGCCACCAGGTAGGAAGCAATGAGCAGTTCTTC.

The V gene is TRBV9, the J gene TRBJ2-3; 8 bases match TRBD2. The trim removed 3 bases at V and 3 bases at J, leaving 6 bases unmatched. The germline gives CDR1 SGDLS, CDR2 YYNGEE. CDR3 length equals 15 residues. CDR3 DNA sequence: TGTGCCAGCAGCGCGGGCGGGGGGAGTACAGATACGCAGTATTTT. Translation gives CASSAGGGSTDTQYF.

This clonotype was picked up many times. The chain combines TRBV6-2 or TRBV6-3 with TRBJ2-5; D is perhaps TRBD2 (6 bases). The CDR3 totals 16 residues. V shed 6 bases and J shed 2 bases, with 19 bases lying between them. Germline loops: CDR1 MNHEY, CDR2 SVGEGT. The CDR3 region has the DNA TGTGCCAGCAGCTCTACCTCCGGGACTGATCAAGAGACCCAGTACTTC. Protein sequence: CASSSTSGTDQETQYF.

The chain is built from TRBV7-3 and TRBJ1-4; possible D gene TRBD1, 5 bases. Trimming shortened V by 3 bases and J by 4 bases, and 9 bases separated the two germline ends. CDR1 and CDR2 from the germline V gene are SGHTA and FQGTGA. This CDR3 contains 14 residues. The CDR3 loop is CASSFPGVNEKLFF. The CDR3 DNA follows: TGTGCCAGCAGCTTCCCGGGGGTTAATGAAAAACTGTTTTTT.

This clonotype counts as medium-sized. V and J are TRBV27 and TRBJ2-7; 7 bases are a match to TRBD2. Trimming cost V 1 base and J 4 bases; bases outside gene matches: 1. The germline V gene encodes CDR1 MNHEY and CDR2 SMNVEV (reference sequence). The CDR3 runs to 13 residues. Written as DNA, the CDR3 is TGTGCCAGCAGTTTATTCGGGGGGTACGAGCAGTACTTC. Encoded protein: CASSLFGGYEQYF.

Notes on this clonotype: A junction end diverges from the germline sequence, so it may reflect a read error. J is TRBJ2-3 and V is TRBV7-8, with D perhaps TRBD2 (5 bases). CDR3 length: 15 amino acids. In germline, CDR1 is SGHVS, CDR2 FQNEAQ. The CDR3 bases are TGTGCCAGCAGCTTACACGGCGGGCGGGCGGATACGCGGTATTTT. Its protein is CASSLHGGRADTRYF.

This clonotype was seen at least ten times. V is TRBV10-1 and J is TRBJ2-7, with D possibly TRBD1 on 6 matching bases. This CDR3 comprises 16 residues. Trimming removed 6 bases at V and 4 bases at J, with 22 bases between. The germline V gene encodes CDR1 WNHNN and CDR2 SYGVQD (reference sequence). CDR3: CASRAYRIRGAYEQYF. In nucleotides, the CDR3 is TGCGCCAGCAGGGCCTACCGTATCAGGGGCGCTTACGAGCAGTACTTC.

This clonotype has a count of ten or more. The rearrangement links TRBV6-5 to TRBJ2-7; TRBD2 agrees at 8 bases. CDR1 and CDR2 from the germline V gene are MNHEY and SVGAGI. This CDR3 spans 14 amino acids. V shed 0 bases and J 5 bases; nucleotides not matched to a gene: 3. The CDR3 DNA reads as TGTGCCAGCAGTTACTCCGCGGGGGGCAACGAGCAGTACTTC. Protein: CASSYSAGGNEQYF.

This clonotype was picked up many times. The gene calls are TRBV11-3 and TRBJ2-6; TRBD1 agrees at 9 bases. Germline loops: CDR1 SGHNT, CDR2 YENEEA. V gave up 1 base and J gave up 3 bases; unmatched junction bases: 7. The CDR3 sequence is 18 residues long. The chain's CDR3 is CASSLGRGQGHGANVLTF. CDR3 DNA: TGTGCCAGCAGCTTAGGGCGGGGACAGGGCCATGGGGCCAACGTCCTGACTTTC.

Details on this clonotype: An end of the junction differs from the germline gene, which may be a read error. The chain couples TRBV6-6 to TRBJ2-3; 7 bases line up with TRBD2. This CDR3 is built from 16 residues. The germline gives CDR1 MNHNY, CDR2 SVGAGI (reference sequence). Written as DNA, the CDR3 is TGTGCCAACAGCCCCGGGGGTGGCGGGAGCACGGATACGCAGTATTTT. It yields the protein CANSPGGGGSTDTQYF.

The CDR3 DNA follows: TGTGCCAGCAGCAGTGTCAGGGACCTAGCCAAAAACATTCAGTACTTC. It yields the protein CASSSVRDLAKNIQYF. The chain carries TRBV21-1 and TRBJ2-4; no check of the table's D call, TRBD1, against the DNA was made. TRBV21-1 is designated a pseudogene. The CDR3 runs 16 residues.